This T cell receptor beta chain was recovered during a study of cytomegalovirus exposure and HLA in healthy donors. The CDR3 is made up of 14 amino acids. Per germline, CDR1 SGHNT and CDR2 YYREEE (reference sequence). Trimming at V came to 5 bases and at J to 0 bases, leaving 5 bases not matched to a gene. Study-wide results and caveats: With later analysis, a missense DCLRE1C variant became linked to TCR beta V- and J-gene trimming.

Amplification used 60 Vbeta primers and 13 Jbeta primers. Clones were sequenced by immunoSEQ multiplex PCR, and TCRdb holds only the in-frame ones, with some missing. The table shows around 190,000 clones, with 60% to 80% occurring only once. Regarding this clone: Its specificity is not known.

J is TRBJ2-7 and V is TRBV5-4; TRBD1 aligns across 7 bases. The clonotype was recovered from a woman in her 30s in good health and CMV-seropositive. The sequenced sample consisted of PBMCs. The CDR3 sequence is CASRRDRDSYEQYF. The CDR3 DNA sequence: TGTGCCAGCAGACGAGACAGGGACTCCTACGAGCAGTACTTC.